Reported below is one T cell receptor beta chain. Its recognized antigen is unknown. The input lacks base qualities; no much larger clone sits a single base away. This sample was taken from a study of blood T cell repertoires in COVID-19 (dated by TCRdb to the early 2020s). Background on the whole study: The collaborator samples originated in the United States, Italy and Spain and spanned the acute and convalescent phases of COVID-19. Deeply sampled blood TCRbeta repertoires from subjects exposed to, actively infected with, or recovered from COVID-19 were included in the dataset. The material from the prospective study consisted of cDNA or gDNA derived from T cells, B-cell-depleted T cells, or PBMCs. A freely available public database, intended as a resource for researchers studying the immune response to SARS-CoV-2, is where the repertoires were released. Samples were obtained from the ongoing ImmuneRACE study (first 160 participants) and from over a thousand subjects provided by 6 global collaborators. A de-identified subject ID, COVID-19 status, age in years and sex were almost always included in the sample metadata. Where available, HLA class I and class II types were taken from metadata supplied by the sample provider and were not determined by assay-based typing. Points the paper makes about the study in general: The amount of clinical and demographic metadata varied by source and participant and was provided uncurated.

The V and J ends are trimmed by 5 bases and 0 bases, leaving 14 bases between them. Spanning cysteine to phenylalanine, the CDR3 consists of 15 amino acids. The entry retains the CDR3 DNA only, 45 bases that are in frame from base 1. Per the germline V gene, SGHTA is the CDR1 and FQGNSA is the CDR2. TCRbeta CDR3 regions were amplified from genomic DNA using the immunoSEQ Assay, a bias-controlled multiplex PCR. Under the source paper's analysis protocol: Nucleated cell counts per sample were estimated from amplification of reference gene primers within the assay. To quantify the absolute abundance of each unique TCRbeta CDR3 rearrangement, sequence reads were collapsed and filtered. Productive Simpson clonality was computed per sample as the square root of Simpson's diversity index over productive rearrangements. TCRdb obtained this table from immuneACCESS and retained in-frame rearrangements with V and J assigned. These tables miss some clones; where compared with another copy, unresolved V genes account for less than half of the shortfall, and the remainder is unexplained. V, J and clone size reflect that table, while D and trimming were determined from the DNA. The sample includes under 200,000 clones, with approximately 81% observed a single time. The ten largest clones add up to roughly 8% of the sample.

Enrolling through a virtual design, the prospective study's participants ranged in age from roughly 18 to 89 years and lived across about two dozen United States geographic areas. To assign participants to cohorts, the prospective study relied on clinical history that participants themselves reported in a screening survey and a study questionnaire. For ImmuneRACE Cohort 3, a participant was defined as recovered based on two consecutive negative NP/OP PCR tests, clearance by a healthcare professional, or resolution of symptoms. Each participant in the prospective study had whole blood, serum and a nasopharyngeal or oropharyngeal swab collected by mobile phlebotomists. Over a 2-month period, participants in the prospective study had the option of providing additional blood draws and questionnaires. Before DNA extraction, prospective study blood samples were shipped either frozen or at room temperature.

The source is a woman aged 50 to 60 who had recovered from COVID-19. The sample consisted of PBMCs or T cells enriched from blood (not recorded which). This receptor chain uses TRBV7-2 and TRBJ2-7; TRBD2 could be the D gene, as 6 bases match. Here the CDR3 is given as CASSAIAATSYEQYF. The nucleotide sequence reads TGTGCCAGCAGCGCTATAGCGGCCACCTCCTACGAGCAGTACTTC.